The 17 T cell receptor beta chains listed next were all sequenced from one sample in a study of OX40 agonist ivuxolimab in advanced cancers. Sequenced by immunoSEQ multiplex PCR; TCRdb stores in-frame clones only, minus some. The sample has approximately 94,000 clones; around 93% are singletons. Sequencing was performed on CD4+ or CD8+ T cells sorted from blood, taken in a trial of the OX40 agonist ivuxolimab. All receptors come from an adult with an advanced solid tumor such as melanoma, head and neck, liver or kidney cancer.

This chain uses TRBV5-1 with TRBJ2-7, with 7 bases identical to TRBD1. CDR1 is SGHRS and CDR2 is YFSETQ in the germline V gene. Trimming at V came to 4 bases and at J to 12 bases, leaving 10 bases not matched to a gene. This CDR3 is 12 amino acids long. The CDR3 nucleotides read TGCGCCAGCAGCCCTGAGGACAGGTTACGGTACTTC. Amino acids: CASSPEDRLRYF.

The chain couples TRBV10-3 to TRBJ2-3; TRBD1 matches at 9 bases. This CDR3 comprises 14 residues. J was trimmed by 5 bases and V by 4 bases; bases with no gene match: 4. CDR1 and CDR2 (germline): ENHRY, SYGVKD. The CDR3 DNA reads TGTGCCATCAGTGGGACAGGGGCGAAAGATACGCAGTATTTT. It is translated as CAISGTGAKDTQYF.

J is TRBJ2-2 and V is TRBV7-3; 8 bases agree with TRBD2. With V trimmed by 5 bases and J by 6 bases, 11 bases remained unmatched. This CDR3 has 16 amino acids. Per the germline V gene, CDR1 is SGHTA and CDR2 is FQGTGA. CDR3 sequence reads: CASSLLAGRAAGELFF. CDR3 sequence (DNA): TGTGCCAGCAGCCTCCTCGCCGGGAGGGCCGCCGGGGAGCTGTTTTTT.

The chain is built from TRBV30 and TRBJ2-3; the match to TRBD1 covers 8 bases. After removal of 3 bases from V and 2 bases from J, the junction contained 7 bases not matched to a gene. This CDR3 spans 15 amino acids. Germline V lookup: CDR1 GTSNPN, CDR2 SVGIG (reference sequence). The CDR3 reads CAWRRDRQNTDTQYF. The CDR3 DNA is TGTGCCTGGAGGCGGGACAGGCAAAACACAGATACGCAGTATTTT.

This clone was detected only once. The V and J genes are TRBV2 and TRBJ2-5, with no clear D. The CDR3 has 12 amino acids. Germline lookup yields CDR1 SNHLY and CDR2 FYNNEI. Trimming left V 6 bases short and J 5 bases short, with 10 bases between. The CDR3 region is CASRTPGETQYF. CDR3 DNA sequence: TGTGCCAGCAGGACCCCGGGCGAGACCCAGTACTTC.

This chain uses TRBV7-9 with TRBJ2-7; maybe TRBD2 (6 bases). V lost 1 base and J 3 bases, leaving 13 bases between the germline ends. Germline assignment: CDR1 SEHNR and CDR2 FQNEAQ (reference sequence). This CDR3 region has 15 residues. CDR3 in DNA: TGTGCCAGCAGCTTAGATCATGCGGGACTCTACGAGCAGTACTTC. Its protein product is CASSLDHAGLYEQYF.

This clone was recorded once. The J gene is TRBJ2-5, the V gene TRBV7-2, with TRBD2 matching over 10 bases. This CDR3 is built from 14 residues. V lost 5 bases to trimming and J lost 5 bases; unmatched junction nucleotides: 5. Germline CDR1 and CDR2: SGHTA and FQGNSA. The CDR3 sequence: CASSPAGGPETQYF. CDR3 DNA: TGTGCCAGCAGCCCAGCGGGAGGGCCTGAGACCCAGTACTTC.

V is TRBV7-3 and J is TRBJ2-5; 13 nucleotides agree with TRBD2. The CDR3 runs 16 residues. Germline assignment: CDR1 SGHTA and CDR2 FQGTGA. V lost 5 bases, J lost 0 bases, and 3 bases stayed unmatched. CDR3 coding DNA: TGTGCCAGCAGCCCGGGGACTAGCGGGAACCAAGAGACCCAGTACTTC. It specifies CASSPGTSGNQETQYF.

For the CDR3, the DNA is TGTGCCAGCAGCTTTGGCGGGAGCTCCTACGAGCAGTACTTC. The encoded protein is CASSFGGSSYEQYF. This chain connects TRBV7-2 to TRBJ2-7, with 7 positions matching TRBD2. V shed 3 bases, J shed 0 bases, and the junction held 2 bases outside the gene matches. The germline CDR1 and CDR2 sequences are SGHTA and FQGNSA. The CDR3 spans 14 residues.

CDR3 region: CASSLRAGINQPQHF. The DNA of the CDR3 is TGTGCCAGCAGCCTACGGGCAGGAATCAATCAGCCCCAGCATTTT. The chain is built from TRBV7-2 and TRBJ1-5, with D hard to call. The germline gives CDR1 SGHTA, CDR2 FQGNSA. Trimming shortened V by 5 bases and J by 3 bases, and 14 bases separated the two germline ends. This CDR3 comprises 15 residues.

The V call is TRBV7-6, the J call TRBJ2-5; D call uncertain. V shed 1 base and J shed 5 bases, with 8 bases lying between them. The CDR3 is made up of 13 amino acids. Germline V gene sequence: CDR1 SGHVS, CDR2 FNYEAQ. CDR3 sequence: CASSLVSAETQYF. DNA for the CDR3: TGTGCCAGCAGCTTAGTTTCGGCGGAGACCCAGTACTTC. The entire variable domain, with the rest obtained from reference TRBV7-6 and TRBJ2-5, is as follows: GAGVSQSPRYKVTKRGQDVALRCDPISGHVSLYWYRQALGQGPEFLTYFNYEAQQDKSGLPNDRFSAERPEGSISTLTIQRTEQRDSAMYRCASSLVSAETQYFGPGTRLLVL.

The chain couples TRBV6-1 to TRBJ2-7; 7 bases agree with TRBD1. The V gene's germline CDR1 is MNHNS and CDR2 SASEGT. The CDR3 is 12 amino acids. After removal of 6 bases from V and 5 bases from J, the junction contained 4 bases not matched to a gene. CDR3 DNA: TGTGCCAGCAGGGGACAGACCCACGAGCAGTACTTC. It encodes CASRGQTHEQYF.

The chain carries TRBV19 and TRBJ1-5; unclear D gene. V was clipped by 3 bases and J by 5 bases, with 8 bases between them. Germline V CDR1 and CDR2: LNHDA, SQIVND (reference sequence). This CDR3 contains 13 residues. The CDR3 reads CASSMGRDQPQHF. The CDR3 region has the DNA TGTGCCAGTAGTATGGGAAGGGATCAGCCCCAGCATTTT.

The CDR3 sequence is CASSLGWDSYPEQYF. The CDR3 bases are TGTGCCAGCAGCTTAGGTTGGGACAGCTACCCCGAGCAGTACTTC. The chain joins TRBV7-2 to TRBJ2-7; 7 nucleotides agree with TRBD1. V gave up 1 base and J gave up 6 bases; unmatched junction bases: 9. Germline-derived CDR1 and CDR2 are SGHTA and FQGNSA. The CDR3 has 15 residues.

The chain combines TRBV28 with TRBJ2-3; D may be TRBD1 (6 bases). This CDR3 contains 14 residues. Trimming stripped 3 bases from V and 1 base from J, with 8 bases between. Germline V gives CDR1 MDHEN, CDR2 SYDVKM. CDR3 nucleotides: TGTGCCAGCAGTTTTGGACAGCGCACAGATACGCAGTATTTT. Protein sequence: CASSFGQRTDTQYF.

The chain carries TRBV9 and TRBJ2-2, with a tentative D call TRBD2 (5 bases). The germline V gene encodes CDR1 SGDLS and CDR2 YYNGEE. This CDR3 region has 15 residues. Deletions cut 0 bases from V and 3 bases from J, with 9 bases between. The CDR3 protein is CASSVADSYTGELFF. CDR3 nucleotides: TGTGCCAGCAGCGTAGCGGACTCATACACCGGGGAGCTGTTTTTT.

This sequence joins TRBV28 and TRBJ1-2; 10 bases agree with TRBD1. Trimming took 5 bases from V and 4 from J; bases not matched to a gene: 19. Germline loops: CDR1 MDHEN, CDR2 SYDVKM. The CDR3 is 19 residues long. The CDR3 spells CASSTAGAGTGASSYGYTF. In DNA, the CDR3 is TGTGCCAGCAGTACCGCCGGGGCCGGGACAGGGGCCTCGAGCTATGGCTACACCTTC.